The subject of this entry is one TCR beta chain. Its antigen remains unidentified. The data stem from a study of T cell responses to AZD1222 COVID-19 vaccine. Study information: Combined were second doses at about 4 or about 12 weeks.

TCRdb keeps only in-frame clones here, not all; method: immunoSEQ multiplex PCR. The data contain around 140,000 clones, around 89% of them singletons. Study observations and caveats: It was only after the peak T cell response that any repertoires were sampled. Spike-wide vaccine-associated CD4 TCRs dominated at 160-218 and 743-854. After two AZD1222 doses, spike-specific TCR breadth and depth rose versus day 0.

The CDR3 covers 13 residues. Per the germline V gene, CDR1 is KGHSY and CDR2 is FQNENV. Trimming shortened V by 0 bases and J by 4 bases, and 5 bases separated the two germline ends. The V call is TRBV16, the J call TRBJ2-3; D uncertain. This specimen was peripheral blood, taken on day 0 of AZD1222 vaccination. The receptor comes from an adult in good health. CDR3: CASSQSMADTQYF. CDR3 bases: TGTGCCAGCAGCCAATCCATGGCAGATACGCAGTATTTT.